The 10 T cell receptor beta chains presented below share a single source sample, sequenced in a study of T cell responses to AZD1222 COVID-19 vaccine. Measured with immunoSEQ multiplex PCR; TCRdb has only the in-frame clones, and not every one. The sample consists of roughly 100,000 clones, 80% to 95% of them appearing once. The specimen comprised peripheral blood, sampled 28 days after the second AZD1222 dose. Receptor source: an adult who received the AZD1222 COVID-19 vaccine.

This chain's CDR3 is CASSLAGGTGELFF. Here the CDR3 DNA reads TGTGCCAGCAGCTTGGCGGGCGGGACCGGGGAGCTGTTTTTT. The chain carries TRBV11-1 and TRBJ2-2; TRBD2 might be the D (5 bases). The CDR3 is made up of 14 amino acids. From germline, CDR1 is SGHAT and CDR2 FQDESV (reference sequence). V lost 3 bases to trimming and J lost 5 bases, with 10 bases between them.

The chain is built from TRBV4-1 and TRBJ1-5; D perhaps matches TRBD1 (5 bases). CDR3 length equals 16 residues. The V and J ends lost 1 base and 3 bases respectively, with 13 bases between them. Germline V gene sequence: CDR1 MGHRA, CDR2 YSYEKL. The CDR3 reads CASSQVAAGLNQPQHF. The CDR3, as DNA: TGCGCCAGCAGCCAAGTAGCGGCGGGGCTCAATCAGCCCCAGCATTTT.

The rearrangement links TRBV7-9 to TRBJ2-1, with a weak D call TRBD2 (6 bases). The CDR3 covers 14 residues. The germline CDR1 and CDR2 sequences are SEHNR and FQNEAQ (reference sequence). V was trimmed by 0 bases and J by 7 bases, leaving 10 bases between them. For the CDR3, the DNA is TGTGCCAGCAGCTTAGCGTCCCGGGGGAATGAGCAGTTCTTC. Amino acids: CASSLASRGNEQFF.

The chain uses TRBV3-1 (or the pseudogene TRBV3-2) and TRBJ1-2; D gene uncertain. The germline CDR1 and CDR2 sequences are LGHDT and YNNKEL (reference sequence). The CDR3 is 14 amino acids. With 2 bases removed from V and 8 bases from J, the gap between germline ends came to 15 bases. CDR3 DNA sequence: TGTGCCAGCAGCCAATGGGCCAGTATAGTGGGCTACACCTTC. This sequence encodes CASSQWASIVGYTF.

V is TRBV5-1 and J is TRBJ2-7; TRBD1 aligns across 10 bases. The V gene's germline CDR1 is SGHRS and CDR2 YFSETQ. CDR3 length equals 15 residues. V trimming: 3 bases; J trimming: 2 bases; junction bases outside the gene matches: 5. The CDR3 loop reads CASSSTGTGAYEQYF. CDR3 bases: TGCGCCAGCAGCTCTACCGGGACAGGGGCCTACGAGCAGTACTTC.

The gene calls are TRBV6-6 and TRBJ1-4; D is undetermined. This CDR3 is 16 amino acids long. The germline gives CDR1 MNHNY, CDR2 SVGAGI (reference sequence). Trimming removed 0 bases from V and 8 bases from J, with 16 bases in between. Written as DNA, the CDR3 is TGTGCCAGCAGTTACTCCGTATCTTTGACGAACGAAAAACTGTTTTTT. As protein: CASSYSVSLTNEKLFF.

The chain is built from TRBV5-1 and TRBJ1-4; D gene unclear. CDR1 SGHRS and CDR2 YFSETQ come from the germline V gene. The CDR3 has 14 residues. V was pared by 4 bases and J by 12 bases, with 19 bases between. CDR3 nucleotides: TGCGCCAGCAGCCCGGACTCAAAGAGCGGGGAACTGTTTTTT. As protein: CASSPDSKSGELFF.

The chain employs TRBV7-3 and TRBJ2-3; tentative D call: TRBD1 (6 bases). Germline assignment: CDR1 SGHTA and CDR2 FQGTGA. The CDR3 covers 13 residues. V gave up 3 bases and J gave up 6 bases, with 10 bases separating them. The CDR3 sequence: CASSFQGSDTQYF. In nucleotides, the CDR3 is TGTGCCAGCAGCTTTCAGGGGAGCGATACGCAGTATTTT. The full variable domain, with the rest looked up from reference TRBV7-3 and TRBJ2-3, is GAGVSQTPSNKVTEKGKYVELRCDPISGHTALYWYRQSLGQGPEFLIYFQGTGAADDSGLPNDRFFAVRPEGSVSTLKIQRTERGDSAVYLCASSFQGSDTQYFGPGTRLTVL.

The chain has TRBV7-2 and TRBJ1-1, with 9 nucleotides matching TRBD1. There are 14 residues in the CDR3. J gave up 4 bases and V 5 bases, and 5 bases lay outside the gene matches. The germline V gene encodes CDR1 SGHTA and CDR2 FQGNSA. The CDR3 spells CASSRDRESTEAFF. The DNA of the CDR3 is TGTGCCAGCAGCCGGGACAGGGAGTCCACTGAAGCTTTCTTT.

The rearrangement uses TRBV4-3 and TRBJ2-5; D is perhaps TRBD2 (5 bases). This CDR3 comprises 17 residues. The germline V gene encodes CDR1 LGHNA and CDR2 YSLEER. V was cut by 0 bases and J by 3 bases, with 17 bases left in between. The CDR3 loop is CASSQDAHTGRKETQYF. In nucleotides, the CDR3 is TGCGCCAGCAGCCAAGACGCCCATACGGGGAGAAAAGAGACCCAGTACTTC.